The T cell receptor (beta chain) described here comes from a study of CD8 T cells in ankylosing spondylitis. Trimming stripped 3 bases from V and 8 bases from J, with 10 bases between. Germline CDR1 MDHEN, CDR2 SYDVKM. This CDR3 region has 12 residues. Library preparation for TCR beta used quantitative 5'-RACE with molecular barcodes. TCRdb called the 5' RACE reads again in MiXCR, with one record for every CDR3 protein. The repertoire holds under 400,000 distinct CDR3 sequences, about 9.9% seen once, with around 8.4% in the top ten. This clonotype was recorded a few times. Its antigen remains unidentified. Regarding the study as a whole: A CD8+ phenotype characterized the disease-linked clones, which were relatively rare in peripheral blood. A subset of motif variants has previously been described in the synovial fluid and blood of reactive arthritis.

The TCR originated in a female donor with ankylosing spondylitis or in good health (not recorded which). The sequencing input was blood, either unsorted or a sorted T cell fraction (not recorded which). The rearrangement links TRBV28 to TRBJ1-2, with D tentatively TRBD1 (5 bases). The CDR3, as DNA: TGTGCCAGCAGTTTGCCAGGGCGAGGCTACACCTTC. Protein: CASSLPGRGYTF.